This T cell receptor (beta chain) was observed in a study of cytomegalovirus exposure and HLA in healthy donors. 60 Vbeta and 13 Jbeta primers were used in PCR. The table came from immunoSEQ multiplex PCR; TCRdb's copy has only in-frame clones and leaves some out. This table holds approximately 120,000 clones, 60% to 85% found once. The V end lost 6 bases, the J end lost 2 bases, and 22 bases lay between the germline ends. The CDR3 has 17 residues. CDR1 MDHEN and CDR2 SYDVKM come from the germline V gene. This sequence originates from a woman aged 40-49 years in good health and CMV-seropositive. The specimen sequenced was PBMCs. The chain links TRBV28 to TRBJ1-2; possibly TRBD1 for D (6 bases). CDR3 in DNA: TGTGCCAGCAGCCCGATAAAGATACTCACAGGGAACTATGGCTACACCTTC. Residues: CASSPIKILTGNYGYTF.